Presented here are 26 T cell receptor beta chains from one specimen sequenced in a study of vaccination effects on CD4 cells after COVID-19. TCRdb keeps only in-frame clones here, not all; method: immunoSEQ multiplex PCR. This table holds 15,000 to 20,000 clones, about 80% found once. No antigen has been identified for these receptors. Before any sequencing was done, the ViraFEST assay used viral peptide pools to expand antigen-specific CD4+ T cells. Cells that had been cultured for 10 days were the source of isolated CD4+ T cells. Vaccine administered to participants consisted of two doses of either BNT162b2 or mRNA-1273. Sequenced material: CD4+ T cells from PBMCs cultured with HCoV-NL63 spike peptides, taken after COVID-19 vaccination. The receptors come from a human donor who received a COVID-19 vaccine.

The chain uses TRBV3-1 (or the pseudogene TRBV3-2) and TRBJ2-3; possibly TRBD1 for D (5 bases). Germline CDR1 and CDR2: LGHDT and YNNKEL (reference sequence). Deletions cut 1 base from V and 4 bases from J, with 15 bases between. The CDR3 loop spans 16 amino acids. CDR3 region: CASSQAPGLKADTQYF. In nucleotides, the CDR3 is TGTGCCAGCAGCCAAGCCCCAGGGCTTAAGGCAGATACGCAGTATTTT.

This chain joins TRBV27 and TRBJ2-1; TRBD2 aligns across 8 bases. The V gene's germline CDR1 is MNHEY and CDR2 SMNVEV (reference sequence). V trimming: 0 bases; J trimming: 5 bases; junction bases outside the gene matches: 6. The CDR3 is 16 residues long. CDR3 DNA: TGTGCCAGCAGTTTATCGTCAGGACTAGCTAACAATGAGCAGTTCTTC. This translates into CASSLSSGLANNEQFF.

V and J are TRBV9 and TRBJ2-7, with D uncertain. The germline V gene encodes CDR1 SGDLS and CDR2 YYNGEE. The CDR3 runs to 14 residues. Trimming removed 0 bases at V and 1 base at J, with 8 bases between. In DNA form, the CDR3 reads TGTGCCAGCAGCGTAGGGCAGGAGTCCTACGAGCAGTACTTC. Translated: CASSVGQESYEQYF.

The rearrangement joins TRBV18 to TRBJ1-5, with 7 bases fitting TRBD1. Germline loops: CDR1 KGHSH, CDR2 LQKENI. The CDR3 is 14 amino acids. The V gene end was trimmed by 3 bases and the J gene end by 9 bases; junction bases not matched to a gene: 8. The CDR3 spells CASSPGTDQWPQHF. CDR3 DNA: TGTGCCAGCTCACCCGGGACAGATCAGTGGCCCCAGCATTTT.

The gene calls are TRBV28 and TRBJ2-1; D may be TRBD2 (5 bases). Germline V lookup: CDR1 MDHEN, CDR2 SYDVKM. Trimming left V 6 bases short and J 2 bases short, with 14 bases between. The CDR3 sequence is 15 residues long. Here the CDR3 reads CASRKGGRPYNEQFF. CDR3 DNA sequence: TGTGCCAGCAGAAAGGGCGGGCGGCCCTACAATGAGCAGTTCTTC.

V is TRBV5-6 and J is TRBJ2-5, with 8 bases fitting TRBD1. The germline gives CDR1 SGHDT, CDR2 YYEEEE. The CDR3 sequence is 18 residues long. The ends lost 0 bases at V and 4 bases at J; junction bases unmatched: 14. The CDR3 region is CASSLGGAGRGLTETQYF. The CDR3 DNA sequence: TGTGCCAGCAGCTTGGGCGGGGCGGGCAGGGGGCTTACAGAGACCCAGTACTTC.

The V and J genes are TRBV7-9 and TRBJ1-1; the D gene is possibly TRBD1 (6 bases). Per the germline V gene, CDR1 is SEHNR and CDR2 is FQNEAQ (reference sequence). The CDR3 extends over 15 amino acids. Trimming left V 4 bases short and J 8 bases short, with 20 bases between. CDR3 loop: CASSSPGRGGLEAFF. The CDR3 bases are TGTGCCAGCAGCTCCCCCGGACGGGGGGGCTTAGAAGCTTTCTTT.

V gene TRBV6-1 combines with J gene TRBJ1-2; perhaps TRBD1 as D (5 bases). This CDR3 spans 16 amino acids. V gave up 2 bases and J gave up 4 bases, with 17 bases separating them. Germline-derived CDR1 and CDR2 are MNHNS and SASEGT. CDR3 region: CASSESGRGLGYGYTF. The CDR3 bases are TGTGCCAGCAGTGAAAGCGGGCGGGGGTTGGGCTATGGCTACACCTTC.

The CDR3 DNA reads as TGTGCCAGCAGCTTGATGGTAGGGGGCTTTGGAAACACCATATATTTT. Protein sequence: CASSLMVGGFGNTIYF. The V gene is TRBV7-2, the J gene TRBJ1-3; 7 bases are shared with TRBD1. V lost 3 bases, J lost 3 bases, and 8 bases stayed unmatched. The CDR3 has 16 residues. The germline V gene encodes CDR1 SGHTA and CDR2 FQGNSA.

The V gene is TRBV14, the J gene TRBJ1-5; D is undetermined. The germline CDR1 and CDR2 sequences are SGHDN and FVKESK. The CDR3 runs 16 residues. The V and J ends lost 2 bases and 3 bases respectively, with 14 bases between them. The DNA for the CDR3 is TGTGCCAGCAGCCAACACACCAGGTGGGTCAATCAGCCCCAGCATTTT. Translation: CASSQHTRWVNQPQHF.

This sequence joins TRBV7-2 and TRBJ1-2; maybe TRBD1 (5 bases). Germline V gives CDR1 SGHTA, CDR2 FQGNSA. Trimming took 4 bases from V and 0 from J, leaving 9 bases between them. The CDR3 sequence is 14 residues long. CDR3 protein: CASSWTTPNYGYTF. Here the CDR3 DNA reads TGTGCCAGCAGCTGGACAACTCCTAACTATGGCTACACCTTC.

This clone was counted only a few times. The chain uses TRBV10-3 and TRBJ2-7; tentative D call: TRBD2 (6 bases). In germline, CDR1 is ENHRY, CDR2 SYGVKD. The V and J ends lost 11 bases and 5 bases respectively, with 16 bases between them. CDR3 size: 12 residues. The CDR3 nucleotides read TGTGCCTCCCGAGGAGGGAGCAACGAGCAGTACTTC. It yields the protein CASRGGSNEQYF.

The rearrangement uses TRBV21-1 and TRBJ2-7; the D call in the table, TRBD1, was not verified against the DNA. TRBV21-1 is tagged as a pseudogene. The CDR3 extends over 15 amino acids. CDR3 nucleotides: TGTGCCAGCAGGGAATCCGGGACAGGTTACGTGGGGCAGTACTTC. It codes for CASRESGTGYVGQYF.

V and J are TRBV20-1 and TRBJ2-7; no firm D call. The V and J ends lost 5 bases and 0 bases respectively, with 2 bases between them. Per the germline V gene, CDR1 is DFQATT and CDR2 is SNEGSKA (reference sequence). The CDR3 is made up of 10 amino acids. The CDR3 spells CSAASYEQYF. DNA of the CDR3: TGCAGTGCTGCCTCCTACGAGCAGTACTTC.

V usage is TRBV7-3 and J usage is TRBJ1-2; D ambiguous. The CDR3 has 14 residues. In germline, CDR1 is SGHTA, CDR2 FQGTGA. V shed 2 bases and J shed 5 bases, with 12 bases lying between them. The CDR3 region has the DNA TGTGCCAGCAGCTTAGACCGGGATGGGTATGGCTACACCTTC. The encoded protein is CASSLDRDGYGYTF.

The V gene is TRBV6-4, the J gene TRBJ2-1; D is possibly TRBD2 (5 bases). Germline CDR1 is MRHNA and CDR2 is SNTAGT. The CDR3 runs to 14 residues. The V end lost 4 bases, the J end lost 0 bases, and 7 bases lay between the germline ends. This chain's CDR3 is CASSGGSSYNEQFF. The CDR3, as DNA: TGTGCCAGCAGTGGAGGGAGCTCCTACAATGAGCAGTTCTTC.

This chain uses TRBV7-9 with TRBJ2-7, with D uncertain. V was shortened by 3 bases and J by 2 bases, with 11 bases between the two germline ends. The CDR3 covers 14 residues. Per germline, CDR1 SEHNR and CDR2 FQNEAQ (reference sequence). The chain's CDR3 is CASSLMDGAYEQYF. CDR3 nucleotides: TGTGCCAGCAGCTTGATGGACGGAGCCTACGAGCAGTACTTC.

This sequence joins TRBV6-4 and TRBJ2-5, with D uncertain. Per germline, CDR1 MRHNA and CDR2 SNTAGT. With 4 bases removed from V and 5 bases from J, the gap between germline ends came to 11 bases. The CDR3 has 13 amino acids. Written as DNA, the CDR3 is TGTGCCAGCAGTGTCCTCCCTGGGGAGACCCAGTACTTC. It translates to CASSVLPGETQYF.

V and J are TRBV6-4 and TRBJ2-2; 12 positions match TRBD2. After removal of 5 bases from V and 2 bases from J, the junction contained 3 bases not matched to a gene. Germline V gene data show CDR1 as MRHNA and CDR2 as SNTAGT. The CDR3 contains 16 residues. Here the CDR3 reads CASSRLAGDNTGELFF. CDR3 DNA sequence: TGTGCCAGCAGTAGACTAGCGGGAGATAACACCGGGGAGCTGTTTTTT.

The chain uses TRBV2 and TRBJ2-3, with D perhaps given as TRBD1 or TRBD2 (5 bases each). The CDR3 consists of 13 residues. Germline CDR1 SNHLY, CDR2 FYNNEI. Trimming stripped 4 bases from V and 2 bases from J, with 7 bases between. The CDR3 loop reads CASSGGVTDTQYF. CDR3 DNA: TGTGCCAGCAGTGGAGGGGTCACAGATACGCAGTATTTT.

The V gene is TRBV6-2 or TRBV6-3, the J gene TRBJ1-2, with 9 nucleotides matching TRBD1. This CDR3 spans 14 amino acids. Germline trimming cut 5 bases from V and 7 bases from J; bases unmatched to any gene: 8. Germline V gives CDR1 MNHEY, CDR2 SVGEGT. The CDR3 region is CASSATGGGIGYTF. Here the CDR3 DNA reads TGTGCCAGCAGTGCGACAGGGGGAGGAATTGGCTACACCTTC.

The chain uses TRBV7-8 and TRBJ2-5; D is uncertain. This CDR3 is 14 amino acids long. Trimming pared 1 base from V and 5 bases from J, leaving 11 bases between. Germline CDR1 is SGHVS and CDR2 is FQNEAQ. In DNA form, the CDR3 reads TGTGCCAGCAGCTTAGGCCTGGGTAGGGAGACCCAGTACTTC. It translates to CASSLGLGRETQYF.

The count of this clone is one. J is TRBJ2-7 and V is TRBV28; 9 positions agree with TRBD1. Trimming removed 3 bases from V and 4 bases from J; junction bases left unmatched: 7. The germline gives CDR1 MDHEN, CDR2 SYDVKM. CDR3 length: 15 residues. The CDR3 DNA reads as TGTGCCAGCAGTTTCCCCGGGACAGGGAAATACGAGCAGTACTTC. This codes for CASSFPGTGKYEQYF.

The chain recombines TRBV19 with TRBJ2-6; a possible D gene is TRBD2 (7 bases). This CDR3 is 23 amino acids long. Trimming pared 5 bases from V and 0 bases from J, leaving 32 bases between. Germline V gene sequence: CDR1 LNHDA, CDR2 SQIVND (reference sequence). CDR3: CASSEVGRGGTRGARSGANVLTF. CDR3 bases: TGTGCCAGTAGTGAAGTGGGGAGGGGCGGAACCCGGGGGGCCCGCTCTGGGGCCAACGTCCTGACTTTC.

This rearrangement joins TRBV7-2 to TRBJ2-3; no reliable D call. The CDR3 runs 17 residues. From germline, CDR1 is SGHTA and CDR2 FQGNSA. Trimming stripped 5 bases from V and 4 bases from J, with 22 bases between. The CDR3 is CASSRQLWTIGADTQYF. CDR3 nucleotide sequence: TGTGCCAGCAGCCGTCAGTTGTGGACGATTGGGGCAGATACGCAGTATTTT.

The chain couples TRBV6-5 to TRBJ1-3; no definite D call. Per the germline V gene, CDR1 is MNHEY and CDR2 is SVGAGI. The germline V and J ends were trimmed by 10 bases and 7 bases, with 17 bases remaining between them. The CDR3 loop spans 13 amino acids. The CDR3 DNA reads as TGTGCCATATCTAGGCAGGCTAGCAACACCATATATTTT. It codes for CAISRQASNTIYF.